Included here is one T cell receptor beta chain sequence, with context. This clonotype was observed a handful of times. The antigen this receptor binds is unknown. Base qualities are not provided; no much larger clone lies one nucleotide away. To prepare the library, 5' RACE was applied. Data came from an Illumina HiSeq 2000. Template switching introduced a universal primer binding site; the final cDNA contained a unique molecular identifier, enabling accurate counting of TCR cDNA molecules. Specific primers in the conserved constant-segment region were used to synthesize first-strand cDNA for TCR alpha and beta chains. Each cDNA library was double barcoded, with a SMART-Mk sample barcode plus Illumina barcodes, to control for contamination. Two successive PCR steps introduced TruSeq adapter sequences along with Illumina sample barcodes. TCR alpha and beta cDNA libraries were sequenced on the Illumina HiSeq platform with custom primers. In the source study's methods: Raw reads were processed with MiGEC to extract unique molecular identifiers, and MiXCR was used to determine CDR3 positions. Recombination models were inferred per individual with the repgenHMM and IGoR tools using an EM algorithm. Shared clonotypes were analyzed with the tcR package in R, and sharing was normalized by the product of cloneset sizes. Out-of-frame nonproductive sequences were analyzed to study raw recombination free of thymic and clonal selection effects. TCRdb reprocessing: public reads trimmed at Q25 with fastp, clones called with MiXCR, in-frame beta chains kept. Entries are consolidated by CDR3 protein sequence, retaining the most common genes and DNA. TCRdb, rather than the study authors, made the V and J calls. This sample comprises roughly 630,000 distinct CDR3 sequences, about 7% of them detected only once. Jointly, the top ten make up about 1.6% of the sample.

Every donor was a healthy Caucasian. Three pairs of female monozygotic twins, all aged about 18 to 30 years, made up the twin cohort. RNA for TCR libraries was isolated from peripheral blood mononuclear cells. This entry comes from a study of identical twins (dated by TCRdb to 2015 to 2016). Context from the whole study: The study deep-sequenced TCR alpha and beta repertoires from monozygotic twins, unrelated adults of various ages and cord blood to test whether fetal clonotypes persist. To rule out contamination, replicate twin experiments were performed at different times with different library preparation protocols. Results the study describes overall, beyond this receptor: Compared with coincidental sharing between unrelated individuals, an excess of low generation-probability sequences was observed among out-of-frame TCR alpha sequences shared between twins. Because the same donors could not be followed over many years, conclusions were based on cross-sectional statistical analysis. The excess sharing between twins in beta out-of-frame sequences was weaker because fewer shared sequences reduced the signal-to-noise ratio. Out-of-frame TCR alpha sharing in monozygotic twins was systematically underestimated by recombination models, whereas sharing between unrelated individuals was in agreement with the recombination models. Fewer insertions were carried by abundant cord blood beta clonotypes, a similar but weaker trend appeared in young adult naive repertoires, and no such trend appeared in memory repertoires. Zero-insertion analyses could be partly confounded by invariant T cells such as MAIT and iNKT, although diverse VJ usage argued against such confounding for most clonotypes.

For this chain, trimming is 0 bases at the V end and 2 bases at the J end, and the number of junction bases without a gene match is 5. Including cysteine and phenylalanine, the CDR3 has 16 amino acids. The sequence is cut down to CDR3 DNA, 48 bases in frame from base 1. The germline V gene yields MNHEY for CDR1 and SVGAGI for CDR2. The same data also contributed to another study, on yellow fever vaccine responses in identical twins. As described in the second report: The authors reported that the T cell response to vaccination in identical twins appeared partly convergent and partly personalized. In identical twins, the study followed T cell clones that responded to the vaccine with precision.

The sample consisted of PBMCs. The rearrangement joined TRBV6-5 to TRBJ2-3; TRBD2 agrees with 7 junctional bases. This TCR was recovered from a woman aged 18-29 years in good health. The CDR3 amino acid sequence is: CASSYSSGASTDTQYF. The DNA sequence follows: TGTGCCAGCAGTTACTCGAGCGGGGCGTCCACAGATACGCAGTATTTT.